This T cell receptor beta chain was captured in a study of T cell responses to AZD1222 COVID-19 vaccine. Turning to this clone: The target antigen is unknown.

TCRdb keeps only in-frame clones here, not all; method: immunoSEQ multiplex PCR. In the table there are 150,000 or so clones, roughly nine tenths of which are singletons. Findings and caveats of the study: Nearly half of the spike-specific TCRs reportedly recognize variant regions that carry no mutations. Repertoires were collected only later (after the peak T cell response had occurred).

Pooling of second doses given at about 4 or about 12 weeks was done. V was pared by 6 bases and J by 1 base, with 13 bases between. In germline, CDR1 is SGHTA, CDR2 FQGNSA. The CDR3 is 14 residues long. The clonotype originates from an adult who received the AZD1222 COVID-19 vaccine. The sequencing used peripheral blood, collected 28 days after the second AZD1222 dose. The chain recombines TRBV7-2 with TRBJ2-7, with D possibly matching TRBD1 (6 bases). Here the CDR3 reads CASSSNRVSYEQYF. The CDR3 DNA is TGTGCCAGCAGTTCTAACAGGGTATCCTACGAGCAGTACTTC.